Listed here are 8 T cell receptor beta chains from one sample, sequenced in a study of early T cells in non-severe SARS-CoV-2 infection. One entry per CDR3 protein, called by TCRdb with MiXCR from the 5' RACE reads. In the table there are around 80,000 distinct CDR3 sequences, 13% of which are singletons. Material: whole blood. The receptors originated from an adult who was a healthcare worker with PCR-confirmed SARS-CoV-2 infection or an uninfected control (not recorded which).

The sample holds a few counts of this clonotype. The chain links TRBV5-5 to TRBJ2-1, with TRBD2 matching 13 bases. This CDR3 region has 19 residues. CDR1 is SGHKS and CDR2 is YYEKEE in the germline V gene (reference sequence). V shed 4 bases, J shed 2 bases, and the junction held 12 bases outside the gene matches. The CDR3 is CASSAELAGGPLTYNEQFF. CDR3 DNA: TGTGCCAGCAGCGCGGAACTAGCGGGGGGGCCTCTGACCTACAATGAGCAGTTCTTC.

V and J are TRBV12-3 or TRBV12-4 and TRBJ1-1; D ambiguous. This CDR3 is 14 amino acids long. V lost 5 bases and J lost 1, with 11 bases in between. CDR3 protein: CASSLRDGNTEAFF. The CDR3 DNA sequence: TGTGCCAGCAGTCTACGGGATGGGAACACTGAAGCTTTCTTT.

CDR3: CSASPGTVSYEQYF. The CDR3 DNA reads TGCAGTGCTAGTCCCGGGACAGTGTCCTACGAGCAGTACTTC. The chain is built from TRBV20-1 and TRBJ2-7; 7 bases are a match to TRBD1. The CDR3 has 14 amino acids. The V and J ends lost 3 bases and 1 base, in that order; junction bases with no gene match: 6. The germline gives CDR1 DFQATT, CDR2 SNEGSKA (reference sequence).

This clonotype was observed a handful of times. The chain carries TRBV6-4 and TRBJ1-1; maybe TRBD1 (5 bases). The V end was cut by 0 bases, the J end by 0 bases, with 5 bases between. Germline lookup yields CDR1 MRHNA and CDR2 SNTAGT. The CDR3 consists of 14 residues. CDR3 sequence: CASSDSTVNTEAFF. CDR3 nucleotide sequence: TGTGCCAGCAGTGACTCGACAGTGAACACTGAAGCTTTCTTT.

This clonotype was detected a few times. V usage is TRBV7-2 and J usage is TRBJ2-7; no definite D call. In germline, CDR1 is SGHTA, CDR2 FQGNSA. CDR3 size: 13 residues. Trimming pared 4 bases from V and 6 bases from J, leaving 13 bases between. The CDR3 loop is CASSSLVPIEQYF. The DNA of the CDR3 is TGTGCCAGCAGCTCTCTAGTGCCCATCGAGCAGTACTTC.

This clonotype has only one observation. The J gene is TRBJ2-5, the V gene TRBV9; 7 nucleotides match TRBD1. The CDR3 extends over 16 amino acids. V trimming: 2 bases; J trimming: 2 bases; junction bases outside the gene matches: 9. Germline assignment: CDR1 SGDLS and CDR2 YYNGEE. The CDR3 nucleotides are TGTGCCAGCAGCGTCACCGGGACAGTGGAACAAGAGACCCAGTACTTC. This codes for CASSVTGTVEQETQYF. Full variable domain (missing parts from reference TRBV9 and TRBJ2-5): DSGVTQTPKHLITATGQRVTLRCSPRSGDLSVYWYQQSLDQGLQFLIQYYNGEERAKGNILERFSAQQFPDLHSELNLSSLELGDSALYFCASSVTGTVEQETQYFGPGTRLLVL.

This clonotype was counted many times. The chain carries TRBV5-4 and TRBJ2-7, with D perhaps given as TRBD1 or TRBD2 (5 bases each). The length of the CDR3 is 15 residues. The V and J ends lost 0 bases and 7 bases respectively, with 17 bases between them. The germline CDR1 and CDR2 sequences are SGHNT and YYREEE (reference sequence). CDR3 loop: CASSLGDGSSREQYF. The CDR3 coding sequence is TGTGCCAGCAGCTTGGGGGACGGATCTTCGAGGGAGCAGTACTTC. The variable domain in full, completed from reference TRBV5-4 and TRBJ2-7, reads ETGVTQSPTHLIKTRGQQVTLRCSSQSGHNTVSWYQQALGQGPQFIFQYYREEENGRGNFPPRFSGLQFPNYSSELNVNALELDDSALYLCASSLGDGSSREQYFGPGTRLTVT.

This clonotype was detected a few times. The chain has TRBV29-1 and TRBJ2-2; possibly TRBD1 or TRBD2 for D (5 bases each). This CDR3 comprises 13 residues. Germline assignment: CDR1 SQVTM and CDR2 ANQGSEA. Trimming took 5 bases from V and 4 from J, leaving 11 bases between them. For the CDR3, the DNA is TGCAGCGTTCGGGGCTCCGGCACCGGGGAGCTGTTTTTT. This sequence encodes CSVRGSGTGELFF.